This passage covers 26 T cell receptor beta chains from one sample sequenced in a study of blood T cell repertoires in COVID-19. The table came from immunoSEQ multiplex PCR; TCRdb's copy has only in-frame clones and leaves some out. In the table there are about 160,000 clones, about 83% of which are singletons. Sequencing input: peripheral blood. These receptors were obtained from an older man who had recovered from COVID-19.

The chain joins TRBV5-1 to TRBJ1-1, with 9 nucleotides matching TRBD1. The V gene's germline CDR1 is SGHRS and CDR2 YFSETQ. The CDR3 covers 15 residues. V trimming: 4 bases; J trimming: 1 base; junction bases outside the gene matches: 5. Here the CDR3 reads CASSPPGQGNTEAFF. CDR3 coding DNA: TGCGCCAGCAGCCCACCGGGACAGGGGAACACTGAAGCTTTCTTT.

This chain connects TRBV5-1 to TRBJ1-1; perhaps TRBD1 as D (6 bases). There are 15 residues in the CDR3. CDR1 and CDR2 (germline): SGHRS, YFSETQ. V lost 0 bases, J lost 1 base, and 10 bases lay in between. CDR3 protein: CASSLVQGWNTEAFF. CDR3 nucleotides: TGCGCCAGCAGCTTGGTGCAGGGGTGGAACACTGAAGCTTTCTTT. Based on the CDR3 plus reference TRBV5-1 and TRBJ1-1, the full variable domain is KAGVTQTPRYLIKTRGQQVTLSCSPISGHRSVSWYQQTPGQGLQFLFEYFSETQRNKGNFPGRFSGRQFSNSRSEMNVSTLELGDSALYLCASSLVQGWNTEAFFGQGTRLTVV.

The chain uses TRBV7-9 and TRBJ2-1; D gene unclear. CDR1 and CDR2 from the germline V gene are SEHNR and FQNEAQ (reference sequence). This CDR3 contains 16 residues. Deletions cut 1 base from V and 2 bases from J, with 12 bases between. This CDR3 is CASSLVGGRTYNEQFF. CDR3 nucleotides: TGTGCCAGCAGCTTAGTTGGCGGAAGAACCTACAATGAGCAGTTCTTC.

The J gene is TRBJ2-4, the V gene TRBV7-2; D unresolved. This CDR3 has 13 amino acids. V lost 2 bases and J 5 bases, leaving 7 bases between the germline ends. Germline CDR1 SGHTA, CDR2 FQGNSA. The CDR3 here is CASSLNQENIQYF. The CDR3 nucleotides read TGTGCCAGCAGCTTAAACCAGGAAAACATTCAGTACTTC.

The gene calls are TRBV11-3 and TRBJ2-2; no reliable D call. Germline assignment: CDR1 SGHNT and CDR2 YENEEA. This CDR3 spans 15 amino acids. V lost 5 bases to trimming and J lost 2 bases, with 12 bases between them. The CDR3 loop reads CASSPSGTNTGELFF. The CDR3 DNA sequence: TGTGCCAGCAGCCCCTCAGGAACAAACACCGGGGAGCTGTTTTTT.

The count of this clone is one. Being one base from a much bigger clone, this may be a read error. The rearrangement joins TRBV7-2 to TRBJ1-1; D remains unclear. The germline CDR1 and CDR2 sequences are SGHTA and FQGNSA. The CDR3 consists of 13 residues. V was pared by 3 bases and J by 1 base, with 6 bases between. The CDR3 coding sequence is TGTGCCAGCAGCTTGTACGGGAACACTGAAGCTTTCTTT. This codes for CASSLYGNTEAFF.

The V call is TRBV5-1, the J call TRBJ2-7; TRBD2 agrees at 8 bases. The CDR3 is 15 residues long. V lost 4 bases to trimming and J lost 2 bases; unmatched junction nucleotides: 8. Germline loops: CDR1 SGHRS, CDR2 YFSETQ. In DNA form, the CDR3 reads TGCGCCAGCAGCCTGGGTGGTAGCGGGACCTACGAGCAGTACTTC. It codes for CASSLGGSGTYEQYF.

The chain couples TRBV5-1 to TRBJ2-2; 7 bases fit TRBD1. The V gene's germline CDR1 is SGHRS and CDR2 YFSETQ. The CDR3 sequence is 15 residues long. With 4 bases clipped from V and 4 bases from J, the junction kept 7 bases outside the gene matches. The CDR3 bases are TGCGCCAGCAGCCAGGACAGGTGGGGCACCGGGGAGCTGTTTTTT. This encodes CASSQDRWGTGELFF.

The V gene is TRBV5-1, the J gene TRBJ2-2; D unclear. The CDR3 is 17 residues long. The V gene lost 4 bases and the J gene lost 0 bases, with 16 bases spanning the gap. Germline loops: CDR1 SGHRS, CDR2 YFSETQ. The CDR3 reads CASSLSVGGANTGELFF. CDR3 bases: TGCGCCAGCAGCCTTTCTGTTGGCGGAGCGAACACCGGGGAGCTGTTTTTT.

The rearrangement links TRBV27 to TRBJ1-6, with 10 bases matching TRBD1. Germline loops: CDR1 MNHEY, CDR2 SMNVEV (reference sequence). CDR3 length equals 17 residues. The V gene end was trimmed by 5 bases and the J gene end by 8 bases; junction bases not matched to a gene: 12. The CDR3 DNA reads TGTGCCAGCAGTATTGTCCCGGGACAGGGGCAGGATTCACCCCTCCACTTT. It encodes CASSIVPGQGQDSPLHF.

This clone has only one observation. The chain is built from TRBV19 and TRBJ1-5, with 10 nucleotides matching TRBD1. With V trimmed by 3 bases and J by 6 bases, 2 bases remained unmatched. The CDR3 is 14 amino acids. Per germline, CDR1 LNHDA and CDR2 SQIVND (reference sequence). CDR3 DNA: TGTGCCAGTAGTATTTGGGACAGGGGTCAGCCCCAGCATTTT. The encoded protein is CASSIWDRGQPQHF. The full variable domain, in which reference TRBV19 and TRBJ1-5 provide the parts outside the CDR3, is DGGITQSPKYLFRKEGQNVTLSCEQNLNHDAMYWYRQDPGQGLRLIYYSQIVNDFQKGDIAEGYSVSREKKESFPLTVTSAQKNPTAFYLCASSIWDRGQPQHFGDGTRLSIL.

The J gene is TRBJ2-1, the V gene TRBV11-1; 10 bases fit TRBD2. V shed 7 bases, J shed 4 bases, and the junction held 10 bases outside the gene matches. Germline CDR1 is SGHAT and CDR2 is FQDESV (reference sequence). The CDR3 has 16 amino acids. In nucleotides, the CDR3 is TGTGCCAGCAATGAGGGGGCTAGCGGGAGTTACAATGAGCAGTTCTTC. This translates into CASNEGASGSYNEQFF. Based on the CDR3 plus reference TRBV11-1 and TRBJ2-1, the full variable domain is EAEVAQSPRYKITEKSQAVAFWCDPISGHATLYWYRQILGQGPELLVQFQDESVVDDSQLPKDRFSAERLKGVDSTLKIQPAELGDSAMYLCASNEGASGSYNEQFFGPGTRLTVL.

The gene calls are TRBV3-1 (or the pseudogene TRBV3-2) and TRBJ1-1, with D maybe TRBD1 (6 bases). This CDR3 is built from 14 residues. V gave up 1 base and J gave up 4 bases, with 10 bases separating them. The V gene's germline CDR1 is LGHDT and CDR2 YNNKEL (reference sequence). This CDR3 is CASSQGIQGTEAFF. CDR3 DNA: TGTGCCAGCAGCCAAGGTATACAGGGCACTGAAGCTTTCTTT.

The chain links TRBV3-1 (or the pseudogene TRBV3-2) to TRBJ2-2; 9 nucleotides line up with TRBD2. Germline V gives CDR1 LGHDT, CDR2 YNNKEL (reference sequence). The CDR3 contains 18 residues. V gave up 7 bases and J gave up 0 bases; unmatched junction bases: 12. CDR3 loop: CASTPTVSGSSNTGELFF. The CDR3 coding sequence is TGTGCCAGCACCCCAACGGTTAGCGGGAGCTCGAACACCGGGGAGCTGTTTTTT.

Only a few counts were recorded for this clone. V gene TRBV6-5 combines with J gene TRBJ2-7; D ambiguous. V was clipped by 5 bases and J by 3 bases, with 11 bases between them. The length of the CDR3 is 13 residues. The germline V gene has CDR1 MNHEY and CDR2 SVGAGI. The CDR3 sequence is CASSPSPSYEQYF. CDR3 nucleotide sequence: TGTGCCAGCAGTCCGTCGCCCAGCTACGAGCAGTACTTC.

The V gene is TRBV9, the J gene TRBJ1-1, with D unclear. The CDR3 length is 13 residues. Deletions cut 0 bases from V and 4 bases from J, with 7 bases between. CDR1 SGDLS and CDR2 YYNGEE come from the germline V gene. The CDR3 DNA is TGTGCCAGCAGCGTAGCTGTCGGCACTGAAGCTTTCTTT. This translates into CASSVAVGTEAFF.

As DNA, the CDR3 is TGTGCCAGCTCACCACGAGGGAGGGGGGACAACTACGAGCAGTACTTC. Its protein product is CASSPRGRGDNYEQYF. The V call is TRBV18, the J call TRBJ2-7; tentative D call: TRBD2 (7 bases). Germline V gene data show CDR1 as KGHSH and CDR2 as LQKENI. With 1 base removed from V and 3 bases from J, the gap between germline ends came to 16 bases. The CDR3 loop spans 16 amino acids.

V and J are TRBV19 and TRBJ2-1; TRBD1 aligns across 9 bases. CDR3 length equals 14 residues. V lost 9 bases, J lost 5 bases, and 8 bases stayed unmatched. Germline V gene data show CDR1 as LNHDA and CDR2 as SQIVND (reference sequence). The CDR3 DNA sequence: TGTGCCAGCTCCTCGGGACAGGGCCACAATGAGCAGTTCTTC. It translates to CASSSGQGHNEQFF.

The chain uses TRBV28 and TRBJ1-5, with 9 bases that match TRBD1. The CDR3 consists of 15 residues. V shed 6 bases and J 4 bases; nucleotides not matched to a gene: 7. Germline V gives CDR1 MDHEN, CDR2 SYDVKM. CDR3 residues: CASSVGQGPNQPQHF. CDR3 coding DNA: TGTGCCAGCAGCGTTGGACAGGGGCCAAATCAGCCCCAGCATTTT. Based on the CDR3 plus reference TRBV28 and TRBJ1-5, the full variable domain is DVKVTQSSRYLVKRTGEKVFLECVQDMDHENMFWYRQDPGLGLRLIYFSYDVKMKEKGDIPEGYSVSREKKERFSLILESASTNQTSMYLCASSVGQGPNQPQHFGDGTRLSIL.

Here the CDR3 reads CASSPDRGFDEQYF. The CDR3, as DNA: TGTGCCAGCAGCCCGGACAGGGGTTTTGACGAGCAGTACTTC. J is TRBJ2-7 and V is TRBV5-4; TRBD1 agrees at 9 bases. The trim removed 4 bases at V and 5 bases at J, leaving 7 bases unmatched. This CDR3 is 14 amino acids long. CDR1 SGHNT and CDR2 YYREEE come from the germline V gene (reference sequence).

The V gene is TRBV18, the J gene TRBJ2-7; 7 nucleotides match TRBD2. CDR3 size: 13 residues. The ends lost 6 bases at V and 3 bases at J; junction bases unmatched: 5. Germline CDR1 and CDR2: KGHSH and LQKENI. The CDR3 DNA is TGTGCCAGCTCGAGCGGGGCTGACTACGAGCAGTACTTC. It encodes CASSSGADYEQYF.

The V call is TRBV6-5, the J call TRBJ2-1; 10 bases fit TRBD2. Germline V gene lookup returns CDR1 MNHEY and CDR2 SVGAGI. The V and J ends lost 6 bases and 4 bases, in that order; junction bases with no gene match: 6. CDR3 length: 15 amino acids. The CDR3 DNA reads TGTGCCAGCAGGGAGCGGGAGGGTACTTACAATGAGCAGTTCTTC. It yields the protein CASREREGTYNEQFF.

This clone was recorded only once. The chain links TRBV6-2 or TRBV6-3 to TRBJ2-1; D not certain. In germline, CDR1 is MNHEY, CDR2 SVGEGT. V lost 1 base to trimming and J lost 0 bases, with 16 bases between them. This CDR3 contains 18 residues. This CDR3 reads CASSYLVGAGSSYNEQFF. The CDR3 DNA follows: TGTGCCAGCAGTTACTTGGTCGGTGCAGGCAGCTCCTACAATGAGCAGTTCTTC.

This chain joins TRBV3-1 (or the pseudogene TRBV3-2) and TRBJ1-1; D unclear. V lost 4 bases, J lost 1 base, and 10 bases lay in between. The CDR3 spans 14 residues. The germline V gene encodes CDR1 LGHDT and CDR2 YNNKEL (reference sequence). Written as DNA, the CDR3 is TGTGCCAGCAGCCCCTCGACGGGGAACACTGAAGCTTTCTTT. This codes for CASSPSTGNTEAFF.

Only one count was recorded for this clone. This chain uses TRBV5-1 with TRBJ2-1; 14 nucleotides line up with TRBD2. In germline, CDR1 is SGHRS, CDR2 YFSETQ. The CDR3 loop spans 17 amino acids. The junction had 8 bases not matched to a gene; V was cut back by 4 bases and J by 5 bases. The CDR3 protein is CASSPRLAGGPHNEQFF. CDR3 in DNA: TGCGCCAGCAGCCCAAGACTAGCGGGAGGGCCACACAATGAGCAGTTCTTC.

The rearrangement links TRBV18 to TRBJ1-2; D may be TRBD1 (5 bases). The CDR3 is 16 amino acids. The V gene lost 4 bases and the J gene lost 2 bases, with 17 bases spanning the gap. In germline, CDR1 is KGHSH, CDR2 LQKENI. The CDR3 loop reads CASSRGVLEFNYGYTF. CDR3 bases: TGTGCCAGCTCACGGGGGGTGCTCGAATTCAACTATGGCTACACCTTC.